This TCR beta chain was recovered during a study of blood T cells in healthy people across ages. With a J-beta primer mix and a sample-barcoded 5' primer, a second PCR ran 7 to 11 cycles. TCRdb used MiXCR to reprocess the 5' RACE reads, holding one entry per CDR3 protein. The profile shows roughly 1.9 million distinct CDR3 sequences, roughly 43% of them singletons. Germline V lookup: CDR1 SGHTA, CDR2 FQGTGA. This CDR3 comprises 15 residues. Trimming at V came to 5 bases and at J to 5 bases, leaving 5 bases not matched to a gene. The sequenced sample was blood. The chain carries TRBV7-3 and TRBJ2-5; 13 bases align to TRBD2. This sequence was found in a human donor in good health. The chain's CDR3 is CASSPGLAGMETQYF. CDR3 coding DNA: TGTGCCAGCAGCCCGGGACTAGCGGGAATGGAGACCCAGTACTTC.